This TCR beta chain was obtained from a study of CD8+ T cells in alopecia areata. The study's findings and limits: Compared with normal scalp, lesional scalp had higher clonality and more expanded CD8+ clones.

This clone was recorded a few times. No antigen is known for it. CD4+ and CD8+ T cells were sorted from PBMCs stained for CD3, CD4 and CD8. Once RNA had been extracted, it was reverse transcribed into cDNA to act as the sequencing template. The protocol was immunoSEQ multiplex PCR, while the TCRdb copy is restricted to in-frame clones and leaves out a portion. This sample yields about 200,000 clones, of which 45% to 70% are seen a single time; nearly 5% belongs to the top ten. V gave up 1 base and J gave up 6 bases, with 13 bases separating them. Germline assignment: CDR1 SGHAT and CDR2 FQNNGV. This CDR3 is 15 amino acids long.

The receptor comes from a human donor in good health. Sequences were obtained from CD8+ T cells sorted from blood. The J gene is TRBJ1-5, the V gene TRBV11-2; tentative D call: TRBD1 (6 bases). The CDR3, as DNA: TGTGCCAGCAGCTTAGGGGCAGGGGACACTCAGCCCCAGCATTTT. It is translated as CASSLGAGDTQPQHF.